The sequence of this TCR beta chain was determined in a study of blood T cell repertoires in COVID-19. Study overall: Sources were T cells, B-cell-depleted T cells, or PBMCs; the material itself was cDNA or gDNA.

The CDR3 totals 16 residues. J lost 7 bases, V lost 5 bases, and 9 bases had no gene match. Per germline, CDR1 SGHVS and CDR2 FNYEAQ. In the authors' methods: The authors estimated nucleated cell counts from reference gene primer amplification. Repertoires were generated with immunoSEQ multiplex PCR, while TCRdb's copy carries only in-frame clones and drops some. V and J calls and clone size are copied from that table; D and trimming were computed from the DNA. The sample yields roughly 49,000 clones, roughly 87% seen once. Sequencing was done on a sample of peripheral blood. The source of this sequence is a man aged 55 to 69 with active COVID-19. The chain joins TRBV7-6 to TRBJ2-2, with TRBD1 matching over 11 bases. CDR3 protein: CASSAGTGGDGGELFF. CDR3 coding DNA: TGTGCCAGCAGCGCTGGGACAGGGGGTGATGGCGGGGAGCTGTTTTTT.